The present entry profiles one T cell receptor beta chain with its context. No antigen is known for it. The CD4+ fraction was divided into a CD45RA+ naive subset and a CD45RA-negative memory subset. Here immunoSEQ multiplex PCR was the method, and the copy in TCRdb shows in-frame clones only, minus some. The table lists roughly 2.5 million clones, around 94% of them singletons. This record belongs to a study of shared clonotypes between healthy human individuals. Study-level points and caveats: What naive subsets generally showed was a larger estimated richness than memory subsets showed.

The clonotype comes from a young man in good health. Sequencing was done on a sample of naive CD4+ T cells sorted from blood. Subset indicated: CD45RA+ positively selected.

The CDR3 DNA reads TGTGCCACCAGCATCGCATCGGGACAGGGGCGACAGTACGAGCAGTACTTC. Its protein is CATSIASGQGRQYEQYF. The chain carries TRBV15 and TRBJ2-7; 10 nucleotides line up with TRBD1. Germline values: CDR1 LNHNV, CDR2 YYDKDF (reference sequence). The CDR3 has 17 residues. The V and J ends lost 4 bases and 4 bases, in that order; junction bases with no gene match: 13.